This T cell receptor (beta chain) was sequenced for a study of T cell responses to AZD1222 COVID-19 vaccine. Sequencing was performed with immunoSEQ multiplex PCR; in TCRdb, only in-frame clones are kept and a portion is missing. This table holds about 120,000 clones, roughly 90% found once. The CDR3 is 15 amino acids. Germline CDR1 reads MDHEN; CDR2 reads SYDVKM. Deletions cut 5 bases from V and 0 bases from J, with 11 bases between. The receptor comes from an adult who received the MenACWY meningococcal vaccine as a control. This rearrangement joins TRBV28 to TRBJ2-1, with D unresolved. The source material was peripheral blood, sampled 28 days after the second dose of the MenACWY control vaccine. CDR3 DNA: TGTGCCAGCAGTCCGGACCGGAGCTCCTACAATGAGCAGTTCTTC. Protein product: CASSPDRSSYNEQFF.